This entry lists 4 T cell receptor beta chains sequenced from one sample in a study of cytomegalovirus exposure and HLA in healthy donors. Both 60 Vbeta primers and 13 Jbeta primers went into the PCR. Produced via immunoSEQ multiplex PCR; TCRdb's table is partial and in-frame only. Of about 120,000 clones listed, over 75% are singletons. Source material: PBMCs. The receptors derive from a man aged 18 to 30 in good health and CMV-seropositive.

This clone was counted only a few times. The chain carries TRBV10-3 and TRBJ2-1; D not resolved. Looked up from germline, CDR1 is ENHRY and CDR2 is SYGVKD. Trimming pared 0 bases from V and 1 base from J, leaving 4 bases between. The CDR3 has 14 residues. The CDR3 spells CAISESQSYNEQFF. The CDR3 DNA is TGTGCCATCAGTGAGTCTCAGTCCTACAATGAGCAGTTCTTC.

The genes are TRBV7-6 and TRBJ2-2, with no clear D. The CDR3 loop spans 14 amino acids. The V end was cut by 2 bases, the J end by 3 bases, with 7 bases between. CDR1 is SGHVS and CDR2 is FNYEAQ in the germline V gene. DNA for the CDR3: TGTGCCAGCAGCTTAAACCCAGACACCGGGGAGCTGTTTTTT. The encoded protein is CASSLNPDTGELFF.

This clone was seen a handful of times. In nucleotides, the CDR3 is TGTGCCAGCAGCCCGGACATGAACACTGAAGCTTTCTTT. Protein: CASSPDMNTEAFF. The rearrangement links TRBV7-5 to TRBJ1-1; the table's D call, TRBD1, has no DNA check behind it. TRBV7-5 is a known pseudogene. The CDR3 loop spans 13 amino acids.

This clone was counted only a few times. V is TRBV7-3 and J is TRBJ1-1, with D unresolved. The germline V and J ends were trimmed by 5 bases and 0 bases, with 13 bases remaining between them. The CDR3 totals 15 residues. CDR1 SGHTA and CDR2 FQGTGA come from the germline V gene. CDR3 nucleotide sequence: TGTGCCAGCAGCCCCGGAGGGCCGTTGAACACTGAAGCTTTCTTT. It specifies CASSPGGPLNTEAFF.